This T cell receptor beta chain was retrieved from a study of beta chain features in type 1 diabetes. Study as a whole: Sorted cells, 107,917,701 in number, were examined across all samples. Study-wide results and limits: Shortening of TCRB CDR3s, moderate but significant, appeared in all four CD4+ subsets of Type 1 diabetes patients.

This clone was found a few times. Its antigen is not identified. Trimming shortened V by 7 bases and J by 1 base, and 13 bases separated the two germline ends. This CDR3 comprises 14 residues. Germline lookup yields CDR1 SNHLY and CDR2 FYNNEI. Reverse transcription of all isolated RNA meant that expressed TCRB transcripts were sequenced. Libraries were prepared by immunoSEQ multiplex PCR; TCRdb keeps only in-frame clonotypes and omits some of them. The data show about 340,000 clones, about 13% seen once. Specimen: naive CD4+ T cells from blood. The chain couples TRBV2 to TRBJ1-1; D remains ambiguous. The receptor comes from a woman aged 18-29 years with type 1 diabetes. As DNA, the CDR3 is TGTGCCAGCAAGATTGGCGAGGGGAACACTGAAGCTTTCTTT. Translation: CASKIGEGNTEAFF.